What follows is one T cell receptor (beta chain) and its context. The data were produced by immunoSEQ multiplex PCR, yet TCRdb's version contains in-frame clones alone and is incomplete. The sample has roughly 61,000 clones, 70% to 90% seen once. This entry comes from a study of OX40 agonist ivuxolimab in advanced cancers. This CDR3 has 15 residues. Trimming left V 6 bases short and J 9 bases short, with 20 bases between. In germline, CDR1 is MDHEN, CDR2 SYDVKM. This receptor was obtained from an adult with an advanced solid tumor such as melanoma, head and neck, liver or kidney cancer. The sequenced sample was CD4+ or CD8+ T cells sorted from blood, obtained in a trial of the OX40 agonist ivuxolimab. The gene calls are TRBV28 and TRBJ1-4; weak D call: TRBD1 (6 bases). In DNA form, the CDR3 reads TGTGCCAGCAGGGGGGGCGGACATAAAGGACAAAAACTGTTTTTT. It translates to CASRGGGHKGQKLFF.